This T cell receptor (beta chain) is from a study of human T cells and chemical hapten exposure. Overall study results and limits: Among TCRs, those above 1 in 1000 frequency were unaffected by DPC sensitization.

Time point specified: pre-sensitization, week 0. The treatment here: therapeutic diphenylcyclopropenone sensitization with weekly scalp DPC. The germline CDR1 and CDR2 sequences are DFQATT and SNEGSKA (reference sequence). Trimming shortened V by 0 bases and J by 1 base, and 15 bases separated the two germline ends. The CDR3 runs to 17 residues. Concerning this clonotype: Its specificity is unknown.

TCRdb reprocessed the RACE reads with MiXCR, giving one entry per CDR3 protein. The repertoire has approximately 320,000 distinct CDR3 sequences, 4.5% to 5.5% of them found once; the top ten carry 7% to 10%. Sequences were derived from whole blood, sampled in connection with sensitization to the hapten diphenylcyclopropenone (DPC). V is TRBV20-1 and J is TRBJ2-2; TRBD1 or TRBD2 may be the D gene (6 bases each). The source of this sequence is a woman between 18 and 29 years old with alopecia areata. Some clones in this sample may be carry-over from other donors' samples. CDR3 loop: CSARDVLRGENTGELFF. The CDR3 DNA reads TGCAGTGCTAGAGATGTCTTGAGGGGGGAGAACACCGGGGAGCTGTTTTTT.